This TCR beta chain was recovered during a study of blood T cells in healthy people across ages. Then a second PCR, running about 7 to 11 cycles, was carried out with a sample-barcoded 5' primer and a J-beta primer mix. Each CDR3 protein is one row after TCRdb ran MiXCR on the 5' RACE reads. The repertoire holds around 990,000 distinct CDR3 sequences, roughly 24% seen once, with about 0.69% in the top ten. Trimming took off 0 bases at V and 4 bases at J, with 14 bases between the two ends. The CDR3 loop spans 15 amino acids. Per the germline V gene, CDR1 is DFQATT and CDR2 is SNEGSKA (reference sequence). This clonotype was observed a handful of times. Every donor gave 9 to 10 milliliters of peripheral blood. This sample also appeared in a second study, on T cells of mothers and their children. According to that study: Maternal samples each gave over 9 million TCR beta CDR3 reads, and child samples 3 million to 3.5 million each.

The sequenced sample was blood. This sequence joins TRBV20-1 and TRBJ2-3; no firm D call. The receptor's source is a girl aged 2-10 years in good health. The CDR3 loop is CSARDLLGAADTQYF. The CDR3 DNA reads TGCAGTGCTAGAGATTTGCTGGGTGCGGCAGATACGCAGTATTTT.